This entry concerns a single T cell receptor (beta chain). The antigen remains unidentified. The data stem from a study of T cells in tumors after PD-1 blockade. Study findings and constraints: Blood contained 35% to 50% of the tumor's TCR clonotypes.

The data were produced by immunoSEQ multiplex PCR, yet TCRdb's version contains in-frame clones alone and is incomplete. The sample yields around 50,000 clones, roughly 79% seen once. This TCR derives from a human donor with basal cell carcinoma. Sample: PBMCs, taken before anti-PD-1 treatment.

The CDR3 DNA reads as TGTGCCAGCAGCTTGGTAGGGGCTGGAAACACCATATATTTT. Translating gives CASSLVGAGNTIYF. The V call is TRBV5-6, the J call TRBJ1-3; the D gene is possibly TRBD1 (5 bases). Trimming took 0 bases from V and 2 from J, leaving 6 bases between them. This CDR3 spans 14 amino acids. CDR1 is SGHDT, CDR2 YYEEEE, per germline.